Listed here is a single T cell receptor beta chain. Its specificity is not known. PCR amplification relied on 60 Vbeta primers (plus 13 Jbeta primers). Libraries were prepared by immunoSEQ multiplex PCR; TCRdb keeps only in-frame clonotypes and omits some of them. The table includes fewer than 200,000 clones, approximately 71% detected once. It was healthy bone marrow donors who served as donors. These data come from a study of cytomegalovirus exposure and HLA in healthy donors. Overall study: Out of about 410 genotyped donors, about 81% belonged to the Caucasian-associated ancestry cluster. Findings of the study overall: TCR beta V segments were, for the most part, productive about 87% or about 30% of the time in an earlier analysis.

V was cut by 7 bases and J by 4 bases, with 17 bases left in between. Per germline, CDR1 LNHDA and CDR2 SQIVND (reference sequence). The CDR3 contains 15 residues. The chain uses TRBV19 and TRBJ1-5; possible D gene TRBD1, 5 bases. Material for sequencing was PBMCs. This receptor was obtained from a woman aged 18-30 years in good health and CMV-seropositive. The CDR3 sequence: CASTPQGGLNQPQHF. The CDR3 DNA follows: TGTGCCAGTACCCCGCAGGGAGGCCTGAATCAGCCCCAGCATTTT. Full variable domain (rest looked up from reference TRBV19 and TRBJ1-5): DGGITQSPKYLFRKEGQNVTLSCEQNLNHDAMYWYRQDPGQGLRLIYYSQIVNDFQKGDIAEGYSVSREKKESFPLTVTSAQKNPTAFYLCASTPQGGLNQPQHFGDGTRLSIL.